Each of the 5 T cell receptor beta chains below was sequenced from the same sample in a study of blood T cell repertoires in COVID-19. Sequencing was performed with immunoSEQ multiplex PCR; in TCRdb, only in-frame clones are kept and a portion is missing. The sample lists roughly 700,000 clones, 90% occurring once. Sequenced material: peripheral blood. All receptors come from a woman between 18 and 29 years old with acute or convalescent COVID-19.

V and J are TRBV13 and TRBJ2-2; 9 bases agree with TRBD1. J was trimmed by 5 bases and V by 4 bases; bases with no gene match: 17. The CDR3 loop spans 19 amino acids. CDR1 and CDR2 from the germline V gene are PRHDT and FYEKMQ (reference sequence). The CDR3 nucleotides read TGTGCCAGCAGCTCCACCGGGACAGGGTTCACTGACGAGACCGGGGAGCTGTTTTTT. It encodes CASSSTGTGFTDETGELFF.

A single count supports this clone. The chain has TRBV9 and TRBJ2-1; TRBD2 matches at 7 bases. The CDR3 sequence is 15 residues long. Germline values: CDR1 SGDLS, CDR2 YYNGEE. V lost 0 bases and J lost 6; bases outside the gene matches: 6. The CDR3 coding sequence is TGTGCCAGCAGCGTAGCTGGGTGGGGGGGCAATGAGCAGTTCTTC. This sequence encodes CASSVAGWGGNEQFF.

V gene TRBV5-1 combines with J gene TRBJ2-1; 7 bases line up with TRBD2. Germline values: CDR1 SGHRS, CDR2 YFSETQ. The CDR3 loop spans 16 amino acids. J gave up 6 bases and V 0 bases, and 9 bases lay outside the gene matches. Here the CDR3 reads CASSLALRRGSNEQFF. The CDR3 DNA reads as TGCGCCAGCAGCTTGGCCTTACGGCGGGGGAGCAATGAGCAGTTCTTC.

V gene TRBV9 combines with J gene TRBJ2-2; the match to TRBD2 covers 12 bases. The CDR3 has 16 residues. Germline values: CDR1 SGDLS, CDR2 YYNGEE. The V and J ends lost 4 bases and 8 bases, in that order; junction bases with no gene match: 9. CDR3 in DNA: TGTGCCAGCAGCCCCCCTGGACTAGCGGGGTTGGGGGAGCTGTTTTTT. Its translation: CASSPPGLAGLGELFF.

The rearrangement uses TRBV19 and TRBJ2-7; D is possibly TRBD1 (6 bases). Germline lookup yields CDR1 LNHDA and CDR2 SQIVND (reference sequence). V dropped 3 bases and J dropped 4 bases, with 10 bases sitting between them. The CDR3 has 13 amino acids. CDR3 sequence: CASSIVTGYEQYF. The CDR3 DNA sequence: TGTGCCAGTAGTATTGTCACAGGGTACGAGCAGTACTTC.